Following are 5 T cell receptor beta chains from one sample sequenced in a study of OX40 agonist ivuxolimab in advanced cancers. Generated by immunoSEQ multiplex PCR, the TCRdb table keeps only in-frame clones and is missing some. The sample consists of some 100,000 clones, around 94% of them appearing once. The source material was CD4+ or CD8+ T cells sorted from blood, sampled in a trial of the OX40 agonist ivuxolimab. The receptors stem from an adult with an advanced solid tumor such as melanoma, head and neck, liver or kidney cancer.

This clone has only a few counts. In nucleotides, the CDR3 is TGTGCCAGTAGTAGCAGGCCCTACGAGCAGTACTTC. Encoded protein: CASSSRPYEQYF. The chain couples TRBV19 to TRBJ2-7; unclear D gene. V was clipped by 4 bases and J by 2 bases, with 6 bases between them. CDR1 is LNHDA, CDR2 SQIVND, per germline (reference sequence). The length of the CDR3 is 12 residues.

This clone occurred once. The CDR3 here is CAWSTSLVEYF. The CDR3 nucleotides are TGTGCCTGGAGTACCAGTCTGGTGGAGTACTTC. The chain employs TRBV30 and TRBJ2-7, with unresolved D. Deletions cut 2 bases from V and 11 bases from J, with 13 bases between. The CDR3 extends over 11 amino acids. In germline, CDR1 is GTSNPN, CDR2 SVGIG (reference sequence).

The chain couples TRBV11-2 to TRBJ2-3, with 12 bases matching TRBD1. The V segment lost 3 bases and the J segment 8 bases; nucleotides outside the gene matches: 6. This CDR3 spans 15 amino acids. Germline CDR1 reads SGHAT; CDR2 reads FQNNGV. The CDR3 spells CASSLGQGAKGTQYF. For the CDR3, the DNA is TGTGCCAGCAGCTTGGGACAGGGGGCGAAGGGTACGCAGTATTTT.

The chain has TRBV2 and TRBJ2-1, with 9 nucleotides matching TRBD2. Germline V gene sequence: CDR1 SNHLY, CDR2 FYNNEI. This CDR3 comprises 15 residues. V lost 1 base and J lost 6; bases outside the gene matches: 4. The CDR3 reads CASSEGAGGGNEQFF. The CDR3 region has the DNA TGTGCCAGCAGTGAAGGAGCGGGAGGCGGCAATGAGCAGTTCTTC.

The genes are TRBV19 and TRBJ1-1; no clear D gene. V was shortened by 5 bases and J by 2 bases, with 6 bases between the two germline ends. CDR3 length: 12 amino acids. Germline assignment: CDR1 LNHDA and CDR2 SQIVND (reference sequence). CDR3 DNA sequence: TGTGCCAGTAGTGCCAGTAACACTGAAGCTTTCTTT. Translating gives CASSASNTEAFF.